This T cell receptor (beta chain) was captured by sequencing in a study of CD8+ T cells in alopecia areata. The CDR3 has 12 residues. Germline V gene lookup returns CDR1 SQVTM and CDR2 ANQGSEA. Trimming shortened V by 5 bases and J by 8 bases, and 15 bases separated the two germline ends. It was cDNA, reverse transcribed from extracted RNA, that served as the sequencing template. Method: immunoSEQ multiplex PCR; TCRdb's copy keeps in-frame clones and lacks some. Among over 150,000 clones listed, about 56% were seen once. Sequences were obtained from CD8+ T cells sorted from blood. The clonotype comes from a human donor in good health. The chain uses TRBV29-1 and TRBJ1-2; a possible D gene is TRBD1 (6 bases). The CDR3 bases are TGCAGCGTTTCAGGGGCACTTCCGGGCTACACCTTC. This encodes CSVSGALPGYTF.